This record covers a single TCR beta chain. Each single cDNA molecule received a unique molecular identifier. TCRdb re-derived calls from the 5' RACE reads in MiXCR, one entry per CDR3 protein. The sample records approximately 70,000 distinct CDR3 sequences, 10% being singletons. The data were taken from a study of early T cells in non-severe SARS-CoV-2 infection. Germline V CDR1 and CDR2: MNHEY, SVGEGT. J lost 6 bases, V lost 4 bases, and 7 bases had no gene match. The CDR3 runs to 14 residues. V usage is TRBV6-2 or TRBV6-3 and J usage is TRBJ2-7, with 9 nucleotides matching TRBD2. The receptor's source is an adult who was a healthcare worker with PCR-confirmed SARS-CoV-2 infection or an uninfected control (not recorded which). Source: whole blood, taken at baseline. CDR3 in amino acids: CASSSTGTSREQYF. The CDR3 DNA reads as TGTGCCAGCAGTTCCACCGGGACTAGCCGCGAGCAGTACTTC.